This TCR beta chain was identified in a study of human T cells and chemical hapten exposure. This CDR3 has 12 residues. V shed 0 bases and J shed 2 bases, with 3 bases lying between them. Germline V gene lookup returns CDR1 SGHDT and CDR2 YYEEEE. Per the original methods: Samples had a median of 95,638 TCRs, ranging roughly 23,224 to 750,000. MiXCR, applied by TCRdb to the RACE reads, yields one record per CDR3 protein. The V and J calls reflect TCRdb's pipeline rather than the authors' work. The table shows roughly 89,000 distinct CDR3 sequences, with roughly a tenth occurring only once. In this sample, this clonotype turned up many times. Time point in this sample: patch test 3, about 24 weeks after DPC sensitization. Treatment noted: therapeutic diphenylcyclopropenone sensitization with weekly scalp DPC.

The chain links TRBV5-6 to TRBJ2-7; no firm D call. The sample in question was whole blood, obtained in connection with sensitization to the hapten diphenylcyclopropenone (DPC). This clonotype originated in a woman aged 25 to 39 with alopecia areata. Some clones in this sample may be carry-over from other donors' samples. The CDR3 DNA is TGTGCCAGCAGCTTGGGAACCTACGAGCAGTACGTC. This codes for CASSLGTYEQYV.